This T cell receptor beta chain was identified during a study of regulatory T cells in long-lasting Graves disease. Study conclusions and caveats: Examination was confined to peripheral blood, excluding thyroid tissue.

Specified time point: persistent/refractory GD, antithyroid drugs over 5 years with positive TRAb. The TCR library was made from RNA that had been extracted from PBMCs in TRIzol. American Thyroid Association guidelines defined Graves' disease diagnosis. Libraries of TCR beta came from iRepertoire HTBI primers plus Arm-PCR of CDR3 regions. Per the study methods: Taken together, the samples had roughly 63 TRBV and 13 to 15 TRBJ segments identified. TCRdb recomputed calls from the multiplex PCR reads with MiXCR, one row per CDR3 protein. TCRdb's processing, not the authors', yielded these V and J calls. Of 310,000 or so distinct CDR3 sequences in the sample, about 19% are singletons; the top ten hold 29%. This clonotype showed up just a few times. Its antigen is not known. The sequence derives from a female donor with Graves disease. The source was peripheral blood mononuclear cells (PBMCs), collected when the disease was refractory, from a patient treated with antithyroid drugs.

DNA for the CDR3: TGTGCCAGCAGCCAAGGCCCCGAGGCCAGTGGTACGCAGTATTTT. Residues: CASSQGPEASGTQYF. This chain uses TRBV3-1 with TRBJ2-3; no firm D call. CDR3 length: 15 residues. The V gene's germline CDR1 is LGHDT and CDR2 YNNKEL (reference sequence). V was shortened by 1 base and J by 8 bases, with 16 bases between the two germline ends.